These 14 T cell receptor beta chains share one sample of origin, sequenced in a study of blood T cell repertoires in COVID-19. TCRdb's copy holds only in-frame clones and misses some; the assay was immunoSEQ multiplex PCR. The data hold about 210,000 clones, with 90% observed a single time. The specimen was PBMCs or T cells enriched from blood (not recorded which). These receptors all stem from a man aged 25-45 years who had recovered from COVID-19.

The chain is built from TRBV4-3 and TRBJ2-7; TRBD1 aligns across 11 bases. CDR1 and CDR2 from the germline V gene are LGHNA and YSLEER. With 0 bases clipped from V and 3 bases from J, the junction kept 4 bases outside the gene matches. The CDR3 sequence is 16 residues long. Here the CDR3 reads CASSQEIGTGGYEQYF. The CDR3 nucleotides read TGCGCCAGCAGCCAAGAAATAGGGACAGGGGGCTACGAGCAGTACTTC.

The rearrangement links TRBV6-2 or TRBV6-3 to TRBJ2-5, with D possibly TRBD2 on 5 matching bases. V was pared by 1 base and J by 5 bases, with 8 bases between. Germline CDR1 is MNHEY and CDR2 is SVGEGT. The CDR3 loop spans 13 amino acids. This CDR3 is CASSYWRPETQYF. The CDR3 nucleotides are TGTGCCAGCAGTTACTGGAGGCCGGAGACCCAGTACTTC.

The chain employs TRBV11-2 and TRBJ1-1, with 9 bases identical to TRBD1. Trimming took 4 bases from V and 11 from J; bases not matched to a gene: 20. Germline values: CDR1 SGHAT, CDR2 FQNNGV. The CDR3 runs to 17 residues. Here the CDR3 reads CASSSHHAGTGNLGAFF. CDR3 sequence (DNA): TGTGCCAGCAGCTCCCACCACGCCGGGACAGGGAATCTTGGGGCTTTCTTT.

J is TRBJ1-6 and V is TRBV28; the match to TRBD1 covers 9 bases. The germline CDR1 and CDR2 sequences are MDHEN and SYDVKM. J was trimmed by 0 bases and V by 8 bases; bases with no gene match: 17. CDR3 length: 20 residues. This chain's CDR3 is CASSPPGQGIPSSYNSPLHF. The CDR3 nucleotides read TGTGCCAGCTCCCCTCCGGGACAGGGAATCCCTAGCTCCTATAATTCACCCCTCCACTTT.

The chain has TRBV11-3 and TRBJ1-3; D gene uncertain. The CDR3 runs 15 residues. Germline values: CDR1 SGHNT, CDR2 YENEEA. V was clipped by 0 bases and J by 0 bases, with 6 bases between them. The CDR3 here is CASSLDSLSGNTIYF. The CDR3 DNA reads TGTGCCAGCAGCTTAGATTCCCTCTCTGGAAACACCATATATTTT.

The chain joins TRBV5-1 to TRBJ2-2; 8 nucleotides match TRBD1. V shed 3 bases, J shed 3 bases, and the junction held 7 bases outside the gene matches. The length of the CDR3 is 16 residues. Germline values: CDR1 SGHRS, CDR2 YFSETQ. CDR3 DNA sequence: TGCGCCAGCAGCTACGGGACAGGTGGATACACCGGGGAGCTGTTTTTT. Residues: CASSYGTGGYTGELFF. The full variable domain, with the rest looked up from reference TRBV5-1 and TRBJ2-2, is KAGVTQTPRYLIKTRGQQVTLSCSPISGHRSVSWYQQTPGQGLQFLFEYFSETQRNKGNFPGRFSGRQFSNSRSEMNVSTLELGDSALYLCASSYGTGGYTGELFFGEGSRLTVL.

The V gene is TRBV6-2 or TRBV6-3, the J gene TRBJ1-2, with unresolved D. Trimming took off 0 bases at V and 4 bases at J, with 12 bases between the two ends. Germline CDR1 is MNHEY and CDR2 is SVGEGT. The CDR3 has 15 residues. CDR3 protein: CASSYSHLAGYGYTF. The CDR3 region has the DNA TGTGCCAGCAGTTACTCGCACTTGGCGGGCTATGGCTACACCTTC.

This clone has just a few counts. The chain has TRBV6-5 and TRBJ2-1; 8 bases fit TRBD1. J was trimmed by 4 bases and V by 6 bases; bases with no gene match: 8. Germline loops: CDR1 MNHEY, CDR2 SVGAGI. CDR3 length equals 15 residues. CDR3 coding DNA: TGTGCCAGCAGCCCCTCCGGGACAGGATACAATGAGCAGTTCTTC. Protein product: CASSPSGTGYNEQFF.

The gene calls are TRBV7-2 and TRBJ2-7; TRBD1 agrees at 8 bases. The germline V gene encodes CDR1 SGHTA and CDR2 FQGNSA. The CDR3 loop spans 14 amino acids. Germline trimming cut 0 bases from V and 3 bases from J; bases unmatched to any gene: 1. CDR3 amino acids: CASSLATGVYEQYF. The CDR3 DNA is TGTGCCAGCAGCTTAGCGACAGGGGTCTACGAGCAGTACTTC.

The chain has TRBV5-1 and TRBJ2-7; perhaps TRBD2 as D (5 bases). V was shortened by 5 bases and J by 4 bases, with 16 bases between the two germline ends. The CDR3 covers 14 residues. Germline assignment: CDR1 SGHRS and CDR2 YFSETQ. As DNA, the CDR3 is TGCGCCAGCAGTACCCGAGGGCTCCCTTACGAGCAGTACTTC. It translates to CASSTRGLPYEQYF.

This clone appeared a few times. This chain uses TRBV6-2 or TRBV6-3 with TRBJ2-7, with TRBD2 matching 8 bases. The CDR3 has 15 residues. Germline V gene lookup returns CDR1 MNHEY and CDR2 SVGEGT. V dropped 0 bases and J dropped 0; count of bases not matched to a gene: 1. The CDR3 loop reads CASSYSLAGSYEQYF. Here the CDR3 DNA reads TGTGCCAGCAGTTACTCCCTAGCGGGCTCCTACGAGCAGTACTTC.

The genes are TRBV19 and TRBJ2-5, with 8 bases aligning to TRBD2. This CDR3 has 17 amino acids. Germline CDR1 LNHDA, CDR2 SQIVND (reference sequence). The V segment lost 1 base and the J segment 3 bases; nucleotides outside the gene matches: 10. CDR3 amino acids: CASSIVGSGVGEETQYF. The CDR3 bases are TGTGCCAGTAGTATAGTCGGTAGCGGGGTGGGTGAAGAGACCCAGTACTTC.

CDR3 residues: CASSQEPGVQETQYF. DNA of the CDR3: TGCGCCAGCAGCCAAGAACCCGGGGTCCAAGAGACCCAGTACTTC. The chain joins TRBV4-3 to TRBJ2-5; maybe TRBD2 (5 bases). V lost 0 bases and J lost 1, with 9 bases in between. Per the germline V gene, CDR1 is LGHNA and CDR2 is YSLEER. The CDR3 runs 15 residues.

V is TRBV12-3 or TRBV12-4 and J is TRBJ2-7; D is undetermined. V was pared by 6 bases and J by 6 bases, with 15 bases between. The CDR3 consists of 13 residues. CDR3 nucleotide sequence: TGTGCCAGCAGCCTGAGGTCGGAAAGCGAGCAGTACTTC. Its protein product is CASSLRSESEQYF.